The clone carrying this TCR beta chain was recorded a few times. The data are from a study of blood T cells in healthy people across ages. The CDR3 runs to 13 residues. The germline V gene encodes CDR1 SGDLS and CDR2 YYNGEE. Trimming stripped 4 bases from V and 1 base from J, with 8 bases between. For the second PCR, which ran for about 7 to 11 cycles, a sample-barcoded 5' primer and a J-beta primer mix were used. Via MiXCR, TCRdb re-called the 5' RACE reads, giving one row per CDR3 protein. This sample has around 580,000 distinct CDR3 sequences, with 40% to 50% found just once. The chain combines TRBV9 with TRBJ2-5; D gene unclear. The clonotype originates from a man of 80 years or more in good health. Source material: blood. The CDR3 nucleotides read TGTGCCAGCAGCCCGGATGTCCAAGAGACCCAGTACTTC. Translated: CASSPDVQETQYF. Supplemented by reference TRBV9 and TRBJ2-5, the full variable domain reads DSGVTQTPKHLITATGQRVTLRCSPRSGDLSVYWYQQSLDQGLQFLIQYYNGEERAKGNILERFSAQQFPDLHSELNLSSLELGDSALYFCASSPDVQETQYFGPGTRLLVL.